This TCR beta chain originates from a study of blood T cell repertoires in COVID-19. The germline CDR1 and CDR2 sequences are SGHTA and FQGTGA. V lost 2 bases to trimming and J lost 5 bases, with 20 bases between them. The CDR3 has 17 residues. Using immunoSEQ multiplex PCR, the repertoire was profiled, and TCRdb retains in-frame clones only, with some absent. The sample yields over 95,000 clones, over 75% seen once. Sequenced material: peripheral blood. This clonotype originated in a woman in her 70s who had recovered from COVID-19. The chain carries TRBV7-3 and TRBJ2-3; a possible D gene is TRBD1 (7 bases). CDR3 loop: CASSLLGGGGLGDTQYF. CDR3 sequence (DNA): TGTGCCAGCAGCTTACTTGGAGGGGGCGGATTAGGAGATACGCAGTATTTT.